This T cell receptor beta chain was identified during a study of cytomegalovirus exposure and HLA in healthy donors. Study findings and constraints: A later analysis by the authors found several of the most significant clusters apparently linked to common viral pathogens. Earlier results showed most TCR beta V segments being productive about 90% or about 30% of the time.

With regard to this clone: Its cognate antigen is unknown.

The PCR used 60 Vbeta and 13 Jbeta primers. Here immunoSEQ multiplex PCR was the method, and the copy in TCRdb shows in-frame clones only, minus some. The sample shows nearly 300,000 clones, around 86% of them seen only once. Sequencing input: PBMCs. The origin of this receptor is a man between 35 and 55 years old in good health and CMV-seropositive.

For the CDR3, the DNA is TGTGCCAGCCTTGTTGTGACAACAGATACGCAGTATTTT. It translates to CASLVVTTDTQYF. The V call is TRBV2, the J call TRBJ2-3; D uncertain. Germline CDR1 and CDR2: SNHLY and FYNNEI. The CDR3 is made up of 13 amino acids. The V and J ends lost 8 bases and 3 bases respectively, with 12 bases between them.